This paragraph covers one TCR beta chain sequence. Its antigen has not been determined. There are no base qualities to consult, and no much larger clone falls within one base. The treatment or condition label, read with the paper, signifies: oral pan-JAK inhibitor, 5-10 mg twice daily. Lesional scalp punch biopsies and peripheral blood were collected from alopecia areata patients. PBMCs were isolated by density centrifugation and stained for CD3, CD4 and CD8, and CD4+ and CD8+ T cells were sorted on a FACSAria. The sample belongs to a study of CD8+ T cells in alopecia areata (dated by TCRdb to between 2018 and 2020). Some background on the complete study: The treated patients took part in an open-label pilot trial in which moderate-to-severe alopecia areata was treated with oral tofacitinib at 5 to 10 mg twice daily. Patients received tofacitinib for 6 to 18 months and were then followed off drug for 6 months to check for delayed response and recurrence. Biopsies were taken from tofacitinib-treated patients at baseline and at 4 and 24 weeks of treatment, and a later scalp biopsy was taken in several of the tofacitinib-treated patients. TCRbeta CDR3 regions were amplified by immunoSEQ multiplex PCR with 35 Vbeta forward and 13 Jbeta reverse primers. Scalp clonality was compared across normal scalp (n=4), patchy alopecia areata scalp (n=8), and alopecia totalis/universalis scalp (n=8). RNA was extracted with the PAXgene miRNA kit for fixed scalp, the miRNeasy kit for PBMCs, and the RNeasy kit for mouse skin. In both human patients and the C3H/HeJ mouse model, the study applied high-throughput TCRbeta sequencing to look at T cell clonal expansion in alopecia areata. Disease severity in treated patients was measured with the SALT score, which quantifies the percentage of affected scalp surface area. Scalp tissue and sorted CD4+ and CD8+ peripheral blood T cells from patchy and totalis/universalis alopecia areata patients and from healthy controls were covered by human TCRbeta sequencing. The research as a whole found: Compared with normal scalp, lesional scalp, particularly in alopecia totalis/universalis, had higher clonality and more expanded CD8+ clones, which suggests antigenic drive. The treated cohort was small, with a single nonresponder, so links between baseline CD8+ expansion and response need larger studies. With tofacitinib, both scalp clonality and the number of expanded CD8+ clones among the top 100 scalp clones went down significantly. Compared with mice, TCR sequences shared between patients were less clear, possibly partly because of HLA diversity across the patient population. Unlike mouse skin, where gammadelta T cells dominate, normal human skin contains resident alphabeta T cells that get sequenced too, which complicates analysis of the scalp TCR repertoire. During tofacitinib treatment, many expanded lesional clones stuck around in both scalp and blood, and this persistence may partly explain why relapse happens after treatment is stopped.

Reading the germline V gene gives CDR1 SNHLY and CDR2 FYNNEI. The CDR3 spans 16 residues, from the cysteine through the phenylalanine. Only the CDR3 DNA stays, 48 bases, in frame from base 1. Trimming takes 3 bases off V and 6 bases off J; junction bases not matched to a gene: 10. Libraries came from the immunoSEQ multiplex PCR assay. RNA was extracted from all samples and reverse transcribed into cDNA, which served as template for TCR sequencing. First-strand cDNA was synthesized using SuperScript III with a 2:1 mix of oligo-dT and random hexamers. A synthetic immune receptor repertoire was used to measure amplification bias, and any remaining bias was corrected computationally. On the study's bioinformatics: After raw reads were preprocessed to remove errors, the CDR3 was defined following IMGT conventions as running from the conserved cysteine to phenylalanine. Clonality was computed as 1 minus the Shannon entropy, with the entropy normalized by log2 of the number of productive unique TCRs. CD4 or CD8 identity of scalp clones was inferred by cross-referencing scalp TCRbeta sequences with sorted blood CD4 and CD8 repertoires. Held by TCRdb, this immuneACCESS table contains in-frame sequences only and omits some clones. Under half of the omission traces to an unresolved V gene where checked; the cause of the rest is unknown. V and J calls and clone size are those listed in that table; D and trimming were worked out from the DNA. This sample gives about 180,000 clones in total; approximately 50% of them show up just once. In total, the top ten clones hold around a tenth of the sample.

The TCR was taken from a human donor with alopecia areata. Sample: CD8+ T cells sorted from blood, taken at week 52, from a patient treated with tofacitinib. Rearrangement joined TRBV2 to TRBJ2-1; 8 central bases correspond to TRBD2. The bases read TGTGCCAGCAGTGACCTGGTGCTAGCGGGCTCCAATGAGCAGTTCTTC. The translation is CASSDLVLAGSNEQFF.